This T cell receptor (beta chain) was captured in a study of blood T cell repertoires in COVID-19. Clones were sequenced by immunoSEQ multiplex PCR, and TCRdb holds only the in-frame ones, with some missing. The data show about 240,000 clones, about 80% seen once. The receptor was isolated from a woman of 80 years or more with acute or convalescent COVID-19. The sequencing sample was made of peripheral blood.

The CDR3 sequence: CASSLQGTENGYTF. The CDR3 DNA sequence: TGTGCCAGCAGCTTACAGGGAACCGAGAATGGCTACACCTTC. V and J are TRBV7-9 and TRBJ1-2; tentatively, D is TRBD1 (5 bases). From germline, CDR1 is SEHNR and CDR2 FQNEAQ (reference sequence). There are 14 residues in the CDR3. V gave up 2 bases and J gave up 6 bases, with 13 bases separating them.